The 11 T cell receptor beta chains given below trace back to one sample, sequenced in a study of OX40 agonist ivuxolimab in advanced cancers. Sequencing was performed with immunoSEQ multiplex PCR; in TCRdb, only in-frame clones are kept and a portion is missing. Found here are roughly 44,000 clones, roughly nine tenths of them singletons; the top ten hold around 13%. The sequenced sample was CD4+ or CD8+ T cells sorted from blood, obtained in a trial of the OX40 agonist ivuxolimab. Receptors originate from an adult with an advanced solid tumor such as melanoma, head and neck, liver or kidney cancer.

This clone was seen more than once but under ten times. The chain carries TRBV11-2 and TRBJ2-1; perhaps TRBD1 as D (5 bases). V lost 7 bases and J 5 bases, leaving 21 bases between the germline ends. Looked up from germline, CDR1 is SGHAT and CDR2 is FQNNGV. The CDR3 runs to 16 residues. The chain's CDR3 is CASTSWGLGVNNEQFF. The CDR3 coding sequence is TGTGCCAGCACCTCGTGGGGCTTAGGGGTAAACAATGAGCAGTTCTTC. The full variable domain, in which reference TRBV11-2 and TRBJ2-1 provide the parts outside the CDR3, is EAGVAQSPRYKIIEKRQSVAFWCNPISGHATLYWYQQILGQGPKLLIQFQNNGVVDDSQLPKDRFSAERLKGVDSTLKIQPAKLEDSAVYLCASTSWGLGVNNEQFFGPGTRLTVL.

V usage is TRBV15 and J usage is TRBJ2-7; TRBD1 agrees at 7 bases. This CDR3 comprises 14 residues. Trimming at V came to 6 bases and at J to 2 bases, leaving 7 bases not matched to a gene. Per the germline V gene, CDR1 is LNHNV and CDR2 is YYDKDF (reference sequence). This chain's CDR3 is CATRSDRWTYEQYF. The CDR3 DNA reads TGTGCCACCAGATCGGACAGGTGGACCTACGAGCAGTACTTC.

The V gene is TRBV2, the J gene TRBJ1-1; the D is unclear. CDR1 and CDR2 from the germline V gene are SNHLY and FYNNEI. The V end was cut by 0 bases, the J end by 10 bases, with 12 bases between. This CDR3 is 13 amino acids long. CDR3: CASSEASFDAAFF. CDR3 DNA sequence: TGTGCCAGCAGTGAAGCGTCTTTCGACGCAGCTTTCTTT.

The genes are TRBV4-3 and TRBJ1-1; maybe TRBD1 (5 bases). Trimming left V 1 base short and J 3 bases short, with 24 bases between. The CDR3 has 19 residues. The V gene's germline CDR1 is LGHNA and CDR2 YSLEER. The DNA of the CDR3 is TGCGCCAGCAGCCAAGTAAGCGGGAGGACACTCCTAGGGGACACTGAAGCTTTCTTT. Protein sequence: CASSQVSGRTLLGDTEAFF.

The V call is TRBV7-2, the J call TRBJ2-3; 8 bases are a match to TRBD2. The germline V gene encodes CDR1 SGHTA and CDR2 FQGNSA. V gave up 4 bases and J gave up 0 bases; unmatched junction bases: 12. The CDR3 is 18 amino acids. The CDR3 protein is CASSWGLVGAQSTDTQYF. Written as DNA, the CDR3 is TGTGCCAGCAGCTGGGGACTAGTGGGGGCCCAAAGCACAGATACGCAGTATTTT.

V is TRBV27 and J is TRBJ1-1; D is possibly TRBD1 (5 bases). V was cut by 4 bases and J by 1 base, with 22 bases left in between. There are 18 residues in the CDR3. Germline V lookup: CDR1 MNHEY, CDR2 SMNVEV (reference sequence). CDR3 sequence reads: CASSSVGLTGEGNTEAFF. The CDR3, as DNA: TGTGCCAGCAGTTCCGTGGGACTTACTGGTGAGGGGAACACTGAAGCTTTCTTT.

This chain uses TRBV27 with TRBJ2-7; 8 bases align to TRBD1. CDR3 size: 13 residues. With 3 bases clipped from V and 3 bases from J, the junction kept 1 base outside the gene matches. The germline V gene has CDR1 MNHEY and CDR2 SMNVEV (reference sequence). The CDR3 DNA reads as TGTGCCAGCAGTTTCACAGGGGGCTACGAGCAGTACTTC. Translation: CASSFTGGYEQYF.

The rearrangement joins TRBV23-1 to TRBJ2-7; D might be TRBD1 or TRBD2, each matching 7 bases. TRBV23-1 is sorted into the ORF group, with uncertain function. Between the trimmed V and J ends, which lost 7 bases and 6 bases, there was a span of 19 bases. This CDR3 is built from 14 residues. The CDR3 DNA sequence: TGCGCCAGCAAGTCAGGGGGGGCAAGTGGCGAGCAGTACTTC. Translation gives CASKSGGASGEQYF.

The rearrangement uses TRBV5-6 and TRBJ2-5, with D possibly being TRBD1 (6 bases). Germline values: CDR1 SGHDT, CDR2 YYEEEE. V gave up 0 bases and J gave up 2 bases, with 14 bases separating them. The CDR3 contains 16 residues. Here the CDR3 reads CASSLGAWGQQETQYF. The CDR3 coding sequence is TGTGCCAGCAGCTTGGGGGCGTGGGGACAACAAGAGACCCAGTACTTC. Full variable domain (remainder filled in from reference TRBV5-6 and TRBJ2-5): DAGVTQSPTHLIKTRGQQVTLRCSPKSGHDTVSWYQQALGQGPQFIFQYYEEEERQRGNFPDRFSGHQFPNYSSELNVNALLLGDSALYLCASSLGAWGQQETQYFGPGTRLLVL.

With regard to this clone: No conserved phenylalanine or tryptophan is present at the end of the CDR3, so a read error is the likely explanation. V gene TRBV2 combines with J gene TRBJ1-6; D gene unclear. The V gene lost 8 bases and the J gene lost 0 bases, with 14 bases spanning the gap. The CDR3 consists of 16 residues. Germline V gene lookup returns CDR1 SNHLY and CDR2 FYNNEI. DNA for the CDR3: TGTGCCAGCGGGGAGGCCAGGAGCTCCTATAATTCACCCCTCCACCTT. Translated: CASGEARSSYNSPLHL.

The chain couples TRBV19 to TRBJ1-2; no definite D call. The CDR3 consists of 13 residues. Trimming shortened V by 6 bases and J by 4 bases, and 12 bases separated the two germline ends. The germline V gene has CDR1 LNHDA and CDR2 SQIVND (reference sequence). The CDR3 is CASSLGPGYGYTF. The DNA for the CDR3 is TGTGCCAGTAGCCTAGGCCCAGGCTATGGCTACACCTTC.